The T cell receptor beta chain under discussion was sequenced for a study of T cell responses to AZD1222 COVID-19 vaccine. Comments on this clone: Its antigen is still unknown.

The CDR3 totals 17 residues. V lost 0 bases to trimming and J lost 2 bases, with 18 bases between them. The germline CDR1 and CDR2 sequences are SGHRS and YFSETQ. Produced via immunoSEQ multiplex PCR; TCRdb's table is partial and in-frame only. The sample contains under 200,000 clones, around 90% of which appear only once. Second-dose intervals near 4 or 12 weeks were combined. Study-level results: Baseline antibody screening turned up just a handful of seropositive AZD1222 recipients. The donor group comprised mostly white British people and more females; the analysis possibly underestimated clonal diversity. Repertoire samples came only from after the peak T cell response.

This receptor was taken from an adult who received the AZD1222 COVID-19 vaccine. Sequencing used peripheral blood, obtained 28 days after the second AZD1222 dose. V gene TRBV5-1 combines with J gene TRBJ2-7; either TRBD1 or TRBD2 may fit D (5 bases each). The CDR3 sequence is CASSLAAYPGTTYEQYF. The CDR3 region has the DNA TGCGCCAGCAGCTTGGCCGCATATCCGGGGACGACCTACGAGCAGTACTTC.